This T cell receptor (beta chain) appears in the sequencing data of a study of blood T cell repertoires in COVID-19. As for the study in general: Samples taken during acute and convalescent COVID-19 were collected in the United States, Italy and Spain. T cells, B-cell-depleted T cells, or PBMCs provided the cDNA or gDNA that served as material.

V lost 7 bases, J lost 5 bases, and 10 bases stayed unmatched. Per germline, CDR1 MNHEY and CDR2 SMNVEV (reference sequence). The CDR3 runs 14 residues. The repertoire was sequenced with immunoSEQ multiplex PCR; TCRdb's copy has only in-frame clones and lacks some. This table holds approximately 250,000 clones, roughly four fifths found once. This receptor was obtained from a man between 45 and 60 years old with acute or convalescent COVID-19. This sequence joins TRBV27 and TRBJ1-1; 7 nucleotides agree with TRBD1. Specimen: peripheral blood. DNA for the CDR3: TGTGCCAGCACGCTCAGGGGGGCTTTAACTGAAGCTTTCTTT. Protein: CASTLRGALTEAFF.